This entry concerns a single TCR beta chain. Germline CDR1 reads MRHNA; CDR2 reads SNTAGT. The V segment lost 1 base and the J segment 2 bases; nucleotides outside the gene matches: 5. The CDR3 covers 16 residues. The data are from a study of shared clonotypes between healthy human individuals. The assay was immunoSEQ multiplex PCR, and TCRdb's table has in-frame clones only and misses some. This table holds approximately 2,300,000 clones, roughly 92% found once. The clonotype was recovered from a man between 18 and 35 years old in good health. Some clones in this sample may be carry-over from other donors' samples. Sequencing used naive CD4+ T cells from PBMCs. The sample's subset: CD45RA+ positively selected. V usage is TRBV6-4 and J usage is TRBJ1-5; 7 bases line up with TRBD1. The CDR3 loop is CASSDYRGSGNQPQHF. The CDR3 coding sequence is TGTGCCAGCAGTGACTACAGGGGTAGTGGCAATCAGCCCCAGCATTTT.